The rows below give T cell receptor beta chains drawn from one sample of a study of blood T cell repertoires in COVID-19. Sequenced by immunoSEQ multiplex PCR; TCRdb stores in-frame clones only, minus some. The profile covers roughly 70,000 clones, with 70% to 90% appearing a single time and roughly 6.8% taken by the ten largest. Sequencing was carried out using peripheral blood. Receptor source: a woman aged 80 or over with active COVID-19. The CDR3 runs from the conserved cysteine through the conserved F or W. Fields, in order: V gene, J gene, CDR3 protein.

>TRBV30|TRBJ1-2
CAWSSTAYYGYTF
>TRBV10-3|TRBJ2-3
CAITQEGFTDTQYF
>TRBV9|TRBJ2-1
CASSGQGHNEQFF
>TRBV10-3|TRBJ2-6
CAIRHHGDTSGANVLTF
>TRBV7-2|TRBJ2-2
CASRPDRSNTGELFF
>TRBV28|TRBJ2-1
CASSFSIQELYNEQFF
>TRBV6-4|TRBJ2-2
CASKKTGGVGLNTGELFF
>TRBV6-2/TRBV6-3|TRBJ2-1
CASSTRLAGGWNEQFF
>TRBV9|TRBJ2-3
CASSYGEQDTQYF
>TRBV20-1|TRBJ2-3
CSASLANTDTQYF
>TRBV6-2/TRBV6-3|TRBJ2-1
CASSRGISSYNEQFF
>TRBV28|TRBJ1-1
CASRISQGPTEAFF
>TRBV18|TRBJ2-3
CASSPPEYTDTQYF
>TRBV5-6|TRBJ2-3
CASSLALAGLGTDTQYF
>TRBV6-6|TRBJ1-6
CASNLGQNSPLHF
>TRBV18|TRBJ2-1
CASSPSGDSGSLEFF
>TRBV4-2|TRBJ2-7
CASSQFGTSAYEQYF
>TRBV7-9|TRBJ1-3
CASSLGTGFGNTIYF
>TRBV7-3|TRBJ2-7
CASSYGQGASYEQYF
>TRBV20-1|TRBJ2-3
CSASKSEADTQYF
>TRBV7-9|TRBJ1-2
CASSFWTDSGGYTF
>TRBV27|TRBJ2-1
CASSRRTLAGSPYYNEQFF
>TRBV24-1|TRBJ2-3
CATSGSTSGYRTDTQYF
>TRBV28|TRBJ2-2
CASSPGNTGELFF
>TRBV12-3/TRBV12-4|TRBJ2-5
CASSFGTEETQYF
>TRBV11-2|TRBJ2-2
CASSLGPAGGAGELFF
>TRBV28|TRBJ2-7
CASSSGSPPYEQYF
>TRBV27|TRBJ2-5
CASSLLGQGRQETQYF
>TRBV7-2|TRBJ1-2
CASSHDRGDYGYTF
>TRBV2|TRBJ2-7
CASRTLAQTYEQYF
>TRBV28|TRBJ2-4
CASRPAGAKNIQYF
>TRBV11-1|TRBJ2-2
CASSLPRGIGELFF
>TRBV24-1|TRBJ2-3
CATAAGEGGTDTQYF
>TRBV28|TRBJ1-6
CASCLSYNGAPLHF
>TRBV28|TRBJ2-7
CASSFGIAGPAYEQYF
>TRBV11-2|TRBJ1-2
CASSLDPTGVYGYTF
>TRBV4-3|TRBJ2-3
CASSQPGLAGVDTQYF
>TRBV5-1|TRBJ2-7
CASSLAGTSAYEQYF
>TRBV18|TRBJ2-5
CASSLQGRETQYF
>TRBV6-4|TRBJ1-4
CASTGRISPRNEKLFF
>TRBV4-3|TRBJ2-6
CASSRPSAGTGANVLTF
>TRBV3-1/TRBV3-2|TRBJ1-1
CASSPRQQPNTEAFF
>TRBV12-5|TRBJ2-5
CARSRIAGGRETQYF
>TRBV29-1|TRBJ1-2
CSAPRQRGYGYTF
>TRBV11-2|TRBJ2-7
CASSFRLAGGHEQYF